This TCR beta chain emerged from a study of blood T cell repertoires in COVID-19. Study at large: From the United States, Italy and Spain came samples of acute and convalescent COVID-19.

Original handling: Nucleated cell number was recorded as an estimate derived from reference gene primer amplification. Repertoires were generated with immunoSEQ multiplex PCR, while TCRdb's copy carries only in-frame clones and drops some. That table gives V, J and clone size, and the DNA gave D and trimming. The table includes fewer than 700,000 clones, 85% to 90% detected once. Germline V gene data show CDR1 as SGDLS and CDR2 as YYNGEE. V shed 4 bases and J shed 2 bases, with 9 bases lying between them. The CDR3 is made up of 14 amino acids. Seattle's cohort entered during active infection and was followed longitudinally.

This TCR derives from a woman between 45 and 65 years old with COVID-19, enrolled during active disease. Material: peripheral blood. The chain uses TRBV9 and TRBJ1-4; TRBD1 is a possible D gene (6 bases). The chain's CDR3 is CASSSGVTNEKLFF. CDR3 coding DNA: TGTGCCAGCAGCTCAGGGGTGACTAATGAAAAACTGTTTTTT.